Shown below are 13 T cell receptor beta chains from a single sample sequenced in a study of blood T cell repertoires in COVID-19. TCRdb's copy holds only in-frame clones and misses some; the assay was immunoSEQ multiplex PCR. The sample carries 90,000 to 150,000 clones, 85% recorded once. The sample was peripheral blood. These TCRs come from a man older than 75 with acute or convalescent COVID-19.

This sequence joins TRBV5-4 and TRBJ1-1, with D possibly being TRBD1 (5 bases). V lost 4 bases and J 7 bases, leaving 20 bases between the germline ends. Germline V gene lookup returns CDR1 SGHNT and CDR2 YYREEE (reference sequence). The CDR3 has 15 amino acids. CDR3 nucleotide sequence: TGTGCCAGCAGCCCCCCGACAGTGACCGGCCATGAAGCTTTCTTT. It is translated as CASSPPTVTGHEAFF.

This clone was observed at least ten times. This chain connects TRBV7-2 to TRBJ2-2, with D maybe TRBD2 (5 bases). V lost 11 bases, J lost 5 bases, and 21 bases lay in between. The germline gives CDR1 SGHTA, CDR2 FQGNSA. This CDR3 has 15 residues. The CDR3 sequence: CAAVPGKAGTGELFF. The CDR3 DNA reads TGTGCCGCTGTCCCGGGAAAGGCGGGTACCGGGGAGCTGTTTTTT.

The V call is TRBV7-2, the J call TRBJ2-1; possible D gene TRBD1, 6 bases. The V gene lost 1 base and the J gene lost 10 bases, with 11 bases spanning the gap. Germline lookup yields CDR1 SGHTA and CDR2 FQGNSA. This CDR3 contains 13 residues. The CDR3 DNA sequence: TGTGCCAGCAGCTTAGGGACAGTCCCGGAGCAGTTCTTC. This translates into CASSLGTVPEQFF.

The chain has TRBV7-3 and TRBJ2-5; possibly TRBD2 for D (5 bases). Looked up from germline, CDR1 is SGHTA and CDR2 is FQGTGA. The CDR3 totals 15 residues. The V and J ends lost 0 bases and 2 bases respectively, with 10 bases between them. DNA of the CDR3: TGTGCCAGCAGCTTAACGGTCGGGAAACAAGAGACCCAGTACTTC. This translates into CASSLTVGKQETQYF.

Notes on this clone: This CDR3 is also generated by other DNA sequences in the sample. The chain couples TRBV11-3 to TRBJ1-1; possible D gene TRBD1, 5 bases. The CDR3 consists of 14 residues. With 1 base removed from V and 2 bases from J, the gap between germline ends came to 8 bases. Germline-derived CDR1 and CDR2 are SGHNT and YENEEA. The CDR3 DNA reads TGTGCCAGCAGCTTAGGGGGCTTAAACACTGAAGCTTTCTTT. It yields the protein CASSLGGLNTEAFF.

This sequence joins TRBV30 and TRBJ2-1; the D is unclear. V lost 8 bases, J lost 1 base, and 15 bases lay in between. This CDR3 region has 14 residues. Germline V gene data show CDR1 as GTSNPN and CDR2 as SVGIG (reference sequence). CDR3 amino acids: CATHLEESYNEQFF. Here the CDR3 DNA reads TGTGCCACCCATTTAGAAGAATCCTACAATGAGCAGTTCTTC.

The V gene is TRBV7-2, the J gene TRBJ2-1; TRBD2 matches at 7 bases. Germline CDR1 SGHTA, CDR2 FQGNSA. This CDR3 has 15 amino acids. Trimming at V came to 5 bases and at J to 6 bases, leaving 10 bases not matched to a gene. The CDR3 nucleotides read TGTGCCAGCAGCATTAGCGGGCTTCCCACCAATGAGCAGTTCTTC. Its protein product is CASSISGLPTNEQFF.

The rearrangement links TRBV24-1 to TRBJ2-7; the match to TRBD2 covers 7 bases. This CDR3 comprises 12 residues. Germline V gene sequence: CDR1 KGHDR, CDR2 SFDVKD. J gave up 9 bases and V 4 bases, and 5 bases lay outside the gene matches. The CDR3 here is CATSDRGERQYF. The CDR3 DNA sequence: TGTGCCACCAGTGACCGGGGGGAACGGCAGTACTTC.

The chain combines TRBV12-2 with TRBJ2-7; no DNA check was done on the table's D call, TRBD1. TRBV12-2 constitutes a pseudogene. The CDR3 covers 10 residues. The CDR3 sequence: CASRHYEQYF. CDR3 in DNA: TGTGCAAGTCGTCACTACGAGCAGTACTTC.

V usage is TRBV12-3 or TRBV12-4 and J usage is TRBJ1-1, with 7 bases lining up with TRBD1. The CDR3 is 13 residues long. The ends lost 6 bases at V and 5 bases at J; junction bases unmatched: 6. CDR3 region: CASRPTGLTEAFF. The CDR3 nucleotides read TGTGCCAGCAGGCCGACAGGGCTTACTGAAGCTTTCTTT.

The chain is built from TRBV10-3 and TRBJ1-5; 8 bases are a match to TRBD1. V trimming: 3 bases; J trimming: 2 bases; junction bases outside the gene matches: 3. The length of the CDR3 is 15 residues. CDR1 is ENHRY and CDR2 is SYGVKD in the germline V gene. The CDR3 is CAISEDRGGNQPQHF. Written as DNA, the CDR3 is TGTGCCATCAGTGAAGACAGGGGCGGCAATCAGCCCCAGCATTTT.

J is TRBJ1-5 and V is TRBV12-3 or TRBV12-4; D is unclear. V was shortened by 2 bases and J by 8 bases, with 10 bases between the two germline ends. This CDR3 has 13 residues. The CDR3 nucleotides are TGTGCCAGCAGTTTACGGTTCTCGGAGCCCCAGCATTTT. It codes for CASSLRFSEPQHF.

The chain uses TRBV20-1 and TRBJ2-1, with a tentative D call TRBD2 (6 bases). This CDR3 comprises 12 residues. Between the trimmed V and J ends, which lost 6 bases and 4 bases, there was a span of 10 bases. CDR1 and CDR2 from the germline V gene are DFQATT and SNEGSKA (reference sequence). CDR3 coding DNA: TGCAGTGCAAGTCTAGCGTACAATGAGCAGTTCTTC. Translating gives CSASLAYNEQFF.